This is a list of T cell receptor beta chains from one sample in a study of early T cells in non-severe SARS-CoV-2 infection. One entry per CDR3 protein results from TCRdb running MiXCR on the 5' RACE reads. The table has around 82,000 distinct CDR3 sequences, roughly 12% seen once. The sample comprised whole blood. The receptors come from an adult who was a healthcare worker with PCR-confirmed SARS-CoV-2 infection or an uninfected control (not recorded which). CDR3s include the opening cysteine and the closing phenylalanine or tryptophan. D genes are given only for firm matches. Clone size is stated in some rows and not others, as once, few, many or a class when expanded.

>TRBJ1-1|NA|NA|TRBV6-6
TGTGCCAGCAGTCCCCGGGACAACTTCTTGGGAGCTTTCTTT
CASSPRDNFLGAFF
>TRBJ2-2|TRBD1|few|TRBV13
TGTGCCAGCAGCTGGGGACAGGTGAACACCGGGGAGCTGTTTTTT
CASSWGQVNTGELFF
>TRBJ1-1|TRBD1|NA|TRBV7-3
TGTGCCAGCAGCTCCGAAAGGACAGGGCCTACACTGAAGCTTTTCTTT
CASSSERTGPTLKLFF
>TRBJ1-2|TRBD1|many|TRBV30
TGTGCCTGGAGTGAAACCGGGACAGGCTATGGCTACACCTTC
CAWSETGTGYGYTF
>TRBJ2-6|NA|few|TRBV7-3
TGTGCCAGCAGCTTAAAGGGAGCGCGAGGGGCCAACGTCCTGACTTTC
CASSLKGARGANVLTF
>TRBJ2-7|NA|few|TRBV2
TGTGCCAGCAATGGGCAGCGAGACGAGCAGTACTTC
CASNGQRDEQYF
>TRBJ1-2|NA|many|TRBV28
TGTGCCGCACAGGGTTCTAACTATGGCTACACCTTC
CAAQGSNYGYTF
>TRBJ2-3|NA|many|TRBV20-1
TGCAGTGCTGGGGGAGGTAGCACAGATACGCAGTATTTT
CSAGGGSTDTQYF
>TRBJ2-7|NA|many|TRBV28
TGTGCCAGCAGTTTATTCGGGCTGGGTTCCTACGAGCAGTACTTC
CASSLFGLGSYEQYF
>TRBJ2-1|TRBD2|few|TRBV9
TGTGCCAGCAGCGCACGGACTAGCGGGTATAGCTCCTACAATGAGCAGTTCTTC
CASSARTSGYSSYNEQFF
>TRBJ2-2|NA|NA|TRBV29-1
TGCAGCACCCTGGAGGACGGGGAGCTGTTTTTT
CSTLEDGELFF
>TRBJ2-1|NA|few|TRBV29-1
TGCAGCGTTGCTGGGGTTAGCAATGAGCAGTTCTTC
CSVAGVSNEQFF
>TRBJ2-2|NA|NA|TRBV10-2
TGCGCCAGCAGCTACATAGACGGGGAGCTGTTTTTT
CASSYIDGELFF
>TRBJ2-7|NA|few|TRBV7-3
TGTGCCAGCAGCTTAACCCCTGGGGGGGAGCAGTACTTC
CASSLTPGGEQYF
>TRBJ2-1|NA|few|TRBV11-2
TGTGCCAGCAGCTTAGGGCCCATCAATGAGCAGTTCTTC
CASSLGPINEQFF
>TRBJ2-7|NA|NA|TRBV12-3/TRBV12-4
TGTGCCAGCAGTTCCTTTGAGGGTGTGGGTGAGCAGTACTTC
CASSSFEGVGEQYF
>TRBJ1-2|NA|NA|TRBV29-1
TGCAGCGAAAGGGAAGAGTCTGGTGGCTACACCTTC
CSEREESGGYTF
>TRBJ1-1|TRBD1|NA|TRBV18
TGTGCCAGCTCCCTGGCAGGGGGCAAGACTGAAGCTTTCTTT
CASSLAGGKTEAFF
>TRBJ2-7|TRBD1|many|TRBV18
TGTGCCAGCTCACCGGGGGCCAGGGGGATCTCCTACGAGCAGTACTTC
CASSPGARGISYEQYF
>TRBJ2-2|TRBD2|NA|TRBV24-1
TGTGCCACCAGTGACCCGGGGCCTAGCGGGAGTGGTAGGGAGCTGTTTTTT
CATSDPGPSGSGRELFF
>TRBJ1-4|NA|few|TRBV29-1
TGCAGCGTCTTACGGTCGGCAGGTGATGAAAAACTGTTTTTT
CSVLRSAGDEKLFF
>TRBJ2-1|TRBD2|few|TRBV28
TGTGCCAGTGGGACCGGGACTAGCGGTAGCTCCTACAATGAGCAGTTCTTC
CASGTGTSGSSYNEQFF
>TRBJ2-3|NA|many|TRBV7-8
TGTGCCAGCAGCTCCTGGGACGCCACAGATACGCAGTATTTT
CASSSWDATDTQYF
>TRBJ1-1|NA|many|TRBV7-3
TGTGCCAGCAGCTTAAGTCATGGAGGGAACACTGAAGCTTTCTTT
CASSLSHGGNTEAFF
>TRBJ2-7|TRBD1|many|TRBV5-1
TGCGCCAGCAGCTTGGCGACAGGGCCCCGGAGGGAGCAGTACTTC
CASSLATGPRREQYF